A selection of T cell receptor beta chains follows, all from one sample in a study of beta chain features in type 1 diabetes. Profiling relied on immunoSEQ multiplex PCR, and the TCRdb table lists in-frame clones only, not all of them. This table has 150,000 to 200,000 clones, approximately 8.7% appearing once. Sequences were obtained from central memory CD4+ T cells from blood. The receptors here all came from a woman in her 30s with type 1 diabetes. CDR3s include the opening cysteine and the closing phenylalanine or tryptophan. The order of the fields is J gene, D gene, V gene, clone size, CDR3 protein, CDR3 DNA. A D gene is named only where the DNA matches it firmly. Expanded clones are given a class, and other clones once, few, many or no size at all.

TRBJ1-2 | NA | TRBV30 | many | CAWSETYGYTF | TGTGCCTGGAGTGAGACATATGGCTACACCTTC
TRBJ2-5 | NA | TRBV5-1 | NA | CASSSQGTPQETQYF | TGCGCCAGCAGCTCACAGGGAACCCCCCAAGAGACCCAGTACTTC
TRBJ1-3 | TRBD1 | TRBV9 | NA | CASSARQGEGNTIYF | TGTGCCAGCAGCGCTCGACAGGGCGAAGGAAACACCATATATTTT
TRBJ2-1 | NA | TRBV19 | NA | CASSIRGLAGDEQFF | TGTGCCAGTAGTATCAGGGGCCTGGCTGGCGATGAGCAGTTCTTC
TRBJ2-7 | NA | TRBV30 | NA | CAWSQQGHEQYF | TGTGCCTGGAGCCAACAGGGACACGAGCAGTACTTC
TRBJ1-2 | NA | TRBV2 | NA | CASSEGGGYTF | TGTGCCAGCAGCGAGGGAGGCGGCTACACCTTC
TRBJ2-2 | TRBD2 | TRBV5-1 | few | CASSSESLLAIIAGELFF | TGCGCCAGCAGCTCAGAGAGCCTACTAGCGATTATAGCCGGGGAGCTGTTTTTT
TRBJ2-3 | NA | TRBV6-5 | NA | CASSYLLGGFTDTQYF | TGTGCCAGCAGTTACCTCCTCGGCGGCTTCACAGATACGCAGTATTTT
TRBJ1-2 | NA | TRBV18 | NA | CASSPRDGYTF | TGTGCCAGCTCACCTCGAGATGGCTACACCTTC
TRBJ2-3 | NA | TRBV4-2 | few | CASSQDWRSTVGTQYF | TGTGCCAGCAGCCAAGATTGGAGGTCTACGGTGGGTACGCAGTATTTT
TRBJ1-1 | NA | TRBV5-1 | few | CASSAQGDTEAFF | TGCGCCAGTTCCGCACAGGGAGACACTGAAGCTTTCTTT
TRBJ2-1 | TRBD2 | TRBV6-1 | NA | CASISGSFGNEQFF | TGTGCCAGCATTAGCGGGAGTTTCGGCAATGAGCAGTTCTTC
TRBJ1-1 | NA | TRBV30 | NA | CAWSRQNTEAFF | TGTGCCTGGAGTAGACAGAACACTGAAGCTTTCTTT
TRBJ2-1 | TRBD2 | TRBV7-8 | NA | CASSLALAGASYNEQFF | TGTGCCAGCAGCTTAGCGTTGGCGGGAGCATCGTACAATGAGCAGTTCTTC
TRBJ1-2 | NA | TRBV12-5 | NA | CASGLPYLQVPYGYTF | TGTGCTAGTGGTTTGCCTTATTTACAGGTACCCTATGGCTACACCTTC
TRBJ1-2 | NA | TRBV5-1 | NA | CASSSTGRDGYTF | TGCGCCAGCAGCTCAACAGGGAGGGATGGCTACACCTTC
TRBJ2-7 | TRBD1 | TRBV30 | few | CAWSVLRQGGFHEQYF | TGTGCCTGGAGTGTTTTGAGACAGGGGGGGTTCCACGAGCAGTACTTC
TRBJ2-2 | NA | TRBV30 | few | CAWSVLGRDTGELFF | TGTGCCTGGAGTGTACTGGGGCGCGACACCGGGGAGCTGTTTTTT
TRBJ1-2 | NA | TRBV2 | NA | CASSGQGGMYGYTF | TGTGCCAGCAGTGGGCAGGGTGGAATGTATGGCTACACCTTC
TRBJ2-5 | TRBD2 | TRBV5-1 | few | CASSLGLAVQETQYF | TGCGCCAGCAGCTTGGGACTAGCGGTACAAGAGACCCAGTACTTC
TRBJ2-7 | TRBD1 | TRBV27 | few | CVTLPGQGPYEQYF | TGTGTTACCCTTCCGGGACAGGGCCCCTACGAGCAGTACTTC
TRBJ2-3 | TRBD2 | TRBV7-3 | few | CASSLTGLGLWDTQYF | TGTGCCAGCAGCTTAACGGGACTAGGACTGTGGGATACGCAGTATTTT
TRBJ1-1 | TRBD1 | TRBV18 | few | CASSPGSDRVVTEAFF | TGTGCCAGCTCACCTGGCTCAGACAGGGTGGTCACTGAAGCTTTCTTT
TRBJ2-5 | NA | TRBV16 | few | CASSQFGQFGKETQYF | TGTGCCAGCTCCCAATTCGGACAGTTCGGAAAAGAGACCCAGTACTTC
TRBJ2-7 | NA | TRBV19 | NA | CASSANPGTNYEQYF | TGTGCCAGTAGTGCAAATCCGGGGACAAACTACGAGCAGTACTTC
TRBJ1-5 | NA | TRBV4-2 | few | CASSQPGGLAGNQPQHF | TGTGCCAGCAGCCAACCGGGAGGGCTAGCGGGCAATCAGCCCCAGCATTTT
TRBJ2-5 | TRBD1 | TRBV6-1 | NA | CASSRTGLETQYF | TGTGCCAGCAGCCGGACAGGGTTAGAGACCCAGTACTTC
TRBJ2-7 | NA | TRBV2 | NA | CASRMTGPYEQYF | TGTGCCAGCAGAATGACAGGTCCGTACGAGCAGTACTTC
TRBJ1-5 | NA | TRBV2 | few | CASSFGLVSNQPQHF | TGTGCCAGCAGTTTCGGACTGGTTAGCAATCAGCCCCAGCATTTT
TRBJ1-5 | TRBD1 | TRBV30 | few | CAWSLTGEQPQHF | TGTGCCTGGAGTCTGACAGGGGAACAGCCCCAGCATTTT
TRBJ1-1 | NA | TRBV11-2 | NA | CASSFNRNTEAFF | TGTGCCAGCAGCTTTAACAGGAACACTGAAGCTTTCTTT
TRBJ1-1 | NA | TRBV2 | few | CASSRDGSNTEAFF | TGTGCCAGCAGTAGGGACGGGAGTAACACTGAAGCTTTCTTT
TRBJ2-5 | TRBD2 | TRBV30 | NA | CAWRGGSGTTETQYF | TGTGCCTGGAGGGGGGGTAGCGGGACAACTGAGACCCAGTACTTC
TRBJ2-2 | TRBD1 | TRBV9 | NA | CASRRGQGDTGELFF | TGTGCCAGCAGAAGGGGACAGGGGGACACCGGGGAGCTGTTTTTT
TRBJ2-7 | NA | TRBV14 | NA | CASSQDIGFRPYF | TGTGCCAGCAGCCAAGATATCGGGTTTAGACCGTACTTC
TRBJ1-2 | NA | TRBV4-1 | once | CASSQGTALGYGYTF | TGCGCCAGCAGCCAAGGGACAGCCTTGGGGTATGGCTACACCTTC
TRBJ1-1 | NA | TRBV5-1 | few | CASSLEWAGNEAFF | TGCGCCAGCAGCTTGGAGTGGGCAGGGAATGAAGCTTTCTTT
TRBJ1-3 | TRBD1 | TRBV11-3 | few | CASSSGQGHSGNTIYF | TGTGCCAGCAGCTCAGGACAGGGCCACTCTGGAAACACCATATATTTT
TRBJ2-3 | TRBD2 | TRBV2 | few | CASTSRGGRGADTQYF | TGTGCCAGCACCTCAAGGGGCGGGAGAGGTGCAGATACGCAGTATTTT
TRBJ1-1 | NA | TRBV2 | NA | CASSGGQNTEAFF | TGTGCCAGCAGTGGAGGGCAGAACACTGAAGCTTTCTTT
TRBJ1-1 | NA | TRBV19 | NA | CASSTNLNTEAFF | TGTGCCAGTAGTACAAATTTGAACACTGAAGCTTTCTTT
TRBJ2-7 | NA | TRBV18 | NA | CASSPAGDEQYF | TGTGCCAGCTCACCAGCCGGAGACGAGCAGTACTTC
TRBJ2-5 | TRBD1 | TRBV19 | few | CASREGGRETQYF | TGTGCCAGTAGGGAAGGGGGCCGGGAGACCCAGTACTTC
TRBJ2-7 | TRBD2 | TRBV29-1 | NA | CSVVVAGVYEQYF | TGCAGCGTTGTGGTAGCGGGTGTCTACGAGCAGTACTTC
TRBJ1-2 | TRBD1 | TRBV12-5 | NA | CASGPSTGGWEGYTF | TGTGCTAGTGGACCCTCAACAGGGGGCTGGGAAGGCTACACCTTC
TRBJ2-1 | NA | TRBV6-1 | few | CASSAQQSTEQFF | TGTGCCAGCAGCGCTCAACAATCAACCGAGCAGTTCTTC
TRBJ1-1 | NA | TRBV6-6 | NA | CASNPRKNTEAFF | TGTGCCAGCAACCCCAGAAAGAACACTGAAGCTTTCTTT
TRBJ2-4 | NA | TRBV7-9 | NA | CASSLTSLSQYF | TGTGCCAGCAGCTTAACTAGTCTTTCCCAGTACTTC
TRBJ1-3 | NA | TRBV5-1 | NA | CASSDRSSGNTIYF | TGCGCCAGCAGCGACAGATCCTCTGGAAACACCATATATTTT
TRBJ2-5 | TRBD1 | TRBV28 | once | CASRMTGAQETQYF | TGTGCCAGCAGAATGACAGGGGCCCAAGAGACCCAGTACTTC